One and the same sample provided the 9 T cell receptor beta chains below, sequenced in a study of blood T cell repertoires in COVID-19. Some clones are missing from TCRdb's copy, which holds only in-frame ones; the method was immunoSEQ multiplex PCR. This table holds 100,000 to 150,000 clones, roughly 87% found once. Sequencing was carried out using peripheral blood. Receptors were obtained from a woman aged 80 or over with acute or convalescent COVID-19.

The genes are TRBV7-3 and TRBJ2-1; 7 positions match TRBD1. Trimming at V came to 5 bases and at J to 8 bases, leaving 9 bases not matched to a gene. Germline loops: CDR1 SGHTA, CDR2 FQGTGA. The CDR3 loop spans 14 amino acids. The CDR3: CASSHGQVDDEQFF. The CDR3 coding sequence is TGTGCCAGCAGCCACGGACAGGTTGACGATGAGCAGTTCTTC.

The chain uses TRBV28 and TRBJ1-3, with a possible D match to TRBD1 (6 bases). Trimming took off 10 bases at V and 1 base at J, with 8 bases between the two ends. The germline V gene has CDR1 MDHEN and CDR2 SYDVKM. The CDR3 covers 12 residues. The DNA of the CDR3 is TGTGCCATCCAGGGGTCTGGAAACACCATATATTTT. Its protein product is CAIQGSGNTIYF.

This clone came up a few times. This sequence joins TRBV4-2 and TRBJ1-1; TRBD1 is a possible D gene (6 bases). The germline V gene encodes CDR1 LGHNA and CDR2 YNFKEQ. The CDR3 has 13 amino acids. V was pared by 4 bases and J by 0 bases, with 6 bases between. CDR3 residues: CASSRTVNTEAFF. For the CDR3, the DNA is TGTGCCAGCAGCCGGACAGTGAACACTGAAGCTTTCTTT.

The chain employs TRBV27 and TRBJ1-6, with 7 bases identical to TRBD1. Germline assignment: CDR1 MNHEY and CDR2 SMNVEV (reference sequence). The CDR3 runs 15 residues. V was clipped by 6 bases and J by 14 bases; unmatched bases: 16. The CDR3 loop reads CASSLTGFGRGALHF. As DNA, the CDR3 is TGTGCCAGCAGCCTGACAGGGTTTGGTCGCGGAGCCCTCCACTTT.

The rearrangement uses TRBV2 and TRBJ1-5; D unresolved. The CDR3 runs 15 residues. Trimming removed 4 bases from V and 5 bases from J, with 15 bases in between. Germline V gene lookup returns CDR1 SNHLY and CDR2 FYNNEI. The CDR3 DNA sequence: TGTGCCAGCAGTGGAAGGAGTGGGAGGGATCAGCCCCAGCATTTT. Its translation is CASSGRSGRDQPQHF.

The chain has TRBV6-2 or TRBV6-3 and TRBJ1-2; TRBD1 agrees at 10 bases. The J segment lost 7 bases and the V segment lost 5 bases, leaving 4 bases of the junction unmatched. This CDR3 contains 13 residues. Germline V gene data show CDR1 as MNHEY and CDR2 as SVGEGT. The CDR3 DNA sequence: TGTGCCAGCAGTGACAGGGGGCGCAGTGGCTACACCTTC. Translation: CASSDRGRSGYTF.

The rearrangement joins TRBV7-2 to TRBJ2-1; D gene uncertain. The CDR3 is made up of 11 amino acids. V shed 5 bases and J shed 12 bases, with 11 bases lying between them. Germline lookup yields CDR1 SGHTA and CDR2 FQGNSA. For the CDR3, the DNA is TGTGCCAGCAGCGAGCAGGTAGGGCAGTTCTTC. It translates to CASSEQVGQFF.

In its sample, this clone was seen a few times. The rearrangement links TRBV18 to TRBJ2-3; tentatively, D is TRBD1 (5 bases). The CDR3 is made up of 15 amino acids. V was trimmed by 2 bases and J by 1 base, leaving 10 bases between them. The germline V gene has CDR1 KGHSH and CDR2 LQKENI. CDR3 DNA sequence: TGTGCCAGCTCACCATCAGCACAGGGCACAGATACGCAGTATTTT. Translated: CASSPSAQGTDTQYF.

The chain combines TRBV7-2 with TRBJ1-6; D is possibly TRBD1 (6 bases). This CDR3 region has 14 residues. Trimming cost V 1 base and J 10 bases, with 11 bases left between them. The V gene's germline CDR1 is SGHTA and CDR2 FQGNSA. The CDR3: CASSLGTVGSPLHF. The CDR3 coding sequence is TGTGCCAGCAGCTTAGGGACAGTAGGCTCACCCCTCCACTTT.